The 21 T cell receptor beta chains given below trace back to one sample, sequenced in a study of identical twins. TCRdb passed the 5' RACE reads through MiXCR, listing each CDR3 protein once. Of 400,000 to 550,000 distinct CDR3 sequences in the sample, 13% to 15% were seen once. In addition, the sample was reused for a study of yellow fever vaccine responses in identical twins.

Sequencing used CD4+ T cells sorted from blood. The receptors stem from a woman aged 18-29 years in good health.

The chain couples TRBV6-1 to TRBJ1-3; D not resolved. The CDR3 runs 13 residues. The V gene's germline CDR1 is MNHNS and CDR2 SASEGT. Trimming cost V 6 bases and J 0 bases, with 6 bases left between them. The CDR3 DNA reads TGTGCCAGCAGGGTTTTCTCTGGAAACACCATATATTTT. Its protein product is CASRVFSGNTIYF.

Ten or more counts support this clonotype. The gene calls are TRBV24-1 and TRBJ2-1, with D perhaps TRBD1 (5 bases). Trimming removed 5 bases from V and 5 bases from J, with 12 bases in between. Per the germline V gene, CDR1 is KGHDR and CDR2 is SFDVKD. CDR3 length: 14 amino acids. In DNA form, the CDR3 reads TGTGCCACCAGTGCAGGCAGGGTAAACAATGAGCAGTTCTTC. Translated, it gives CATSAGRVNNEQFF.

The CDR3 sequence: CATSGPKQETQYF. Written as DNA, the CDR3 is TGTGCCACCAGTGGACCGAAGCAAGAGACCCAGTACTTC. The chain has TRBV24-1 and TRBJ2-5; D uncertain. V was pared by 5 bases and J by 2 bases, with 8 bases between. The CDR3 is 13 residues long. CDR1 and CDR2 from the germline V gene are KGHDR and SFDVKD.

The CDR3 loop is CASSLGDRWNYEQYF. The DNA for the CDR3 is TGTGCCAGCAGCTTGGGGGACAGGTGGAACTACGAGCAGTACTTC. The chain carries TRBV5-6 and TRBJ2-7; 8 positions match TRBD1. The CDR3 loop spans 15 amino acids. V lost 0 bases and J lost 3; bases outside the gene matches: 5. Per the germline V gene, CDR1 is SGHDT and CDR2 is YYEEEE. Full variable domain (remainder filled in from reference TRBV5-6 and TRBJ2-7): DAGVTQSPTHLIKTRGQQVTLRCSPKSGHDTVSWYQQALGQGPQFIFQYYEEEERQRGNFPDRFSGHQFPNYSSELNVNALLLGDSALYLCASSLGDRWNYEQYFGPGTRLTVT.

The J gene is TRBJ1-2, the V gene TRBV25-1, with a weak D call TRBD1 (5 bases). V was clipped by 4 bases and J by 8 bases, with 14 bases between them. Germline V gives CDR1 MGHDK, CDR2 SYGVNS. The CDR3 loop spans 13 amino acids. This CDR3 is CASSARDSQGYTF. For the CDR3, the DNA is TGTGCCAGCAGTGCCCGAGACAGCCAGGGCTACACCTTC.

This clonotype was counted many times. The chain carries TRBV5-1 and TRBJ1-2; weak D call: TRBD1 (5 bases). The germline V gene has CDR1 SGHRS and CDR2 YFSETQ. Trimming stripped 7 bases from V and 5 bases from J, with 21 bases between. This CDR3 is 15 amino acids long. CDR3 in DNA: TGCGCCAGCGGCAATCCGACCGGGACGGGGTATGGCTACACCTTC. Protein product: CASGNPTGTGYGYTF.

This clonotype has more than one count but fewer than ten. The chain links TRBV5-1 to TRBJ1-4, with 7 bases lining up with TRBD1. This CDR3 spans 13 amino acids. V was clipped by 5 bases and J by 7 bases; unmatched bases: 5. CDR1 is SGHRS, CDR2 YFSETQ, per germline. The CDR3 reads CASRTGFGEKLFF. The CDR3 DNA reads TGCGCCAGCAGGACAGGGTTTGGTGAAAAACTGTTTTTT.

This clonotype has at least ten counts. The genes are TRBV12-3 or TRBV12-4 and TRBJ2-7; possible D gene TRBD1, 6 bases. V was shortened by 6 bases and J by 6 bases, with 18 bases between the two germline ends. The CDR3 consists of 14 residues. The CDR3 protein is CASSDGGLRGEQYF. The CDR3 DNA sequence: TGTGCCAGCAGCGACGGCGGACTCAGGGGCGAGCAGTACTTC.

A few counts support this clonotype. The gene calls are TRBV7-9 and TRBJ1-4; no reliable D call. The CDR3 is 13 residues long. Trimming removed 8 bases at V and 7 bases at J, with 14 bases between. In germline, CDR1 is SEHNR, CDR2 FQNEAQ (reference sequence). DNA of the CDR3: TGTGCCAGCCGAAGTAGCGGGTCTGAAAAACTGTTTTTT. Translation: CASRSSGSEKLFF.

This clonotype has a handful of counts. The chain has TRBV6-2 or TRBV6-3 and TRBJ2-1; possibly TRBD1 for D (6 bases). The CDR3 consists of 15 residues. Germline lookup yields CDR1 MNHEY and CDR2 SVGEGT. The germline V and J ends were trimmed by 2 bases and 2 bases, with 10 bases remaining between them. The CDR3, as DNA: TGTGCCAGCAGTTACGGGGGCGGAACCTACAATGAGCAGTTCTTC. Residues: CASSYGGGTYNEQFF.

This clonotype was seen only a few times. The CDR3 DNA reads as TGTGCCAGCAGCTTAATAGGGGCAGGGACTCAGCCCCAGCATTTT. This codes for CASSLIGAGTQPQHF. This sequence joins TRBV7-9 and TRBJ1-5; weak D call: TRBD1 (5 bases). The CDR3 is 15 residues long. Germline CDR1 reads SEHNR; CDR2 reads FQNEAQ (reference sequence). Trimming left V 2 bases short and J 6 bases short, with 14 bases between. Drawing the rest from reference TRBV7-9 and TRBJ1-5, the complete variable domain is DTGVSQNPRHKITKRGQNVTFRCDPISEHNRLYWYRQTLGQGPEFLTYFQNEAQLEKSRLLSDRFSAERPKGSFSTLEIQRTEQGDSAMYLCASSLIGAGTQPQHFGDGTRLSIL.

This clonotype was found many times. This sequence joins TRBV29-1 and TRBJ2-1; D perhaps matches TRBD1 (6 bases). V was cut by 6 bases and J by 6 bases, with 18 bases left in between. The CDR3 loop spans 14 amino acids. Germline V lookup: CDR1 SQVTM, CDR2 ANQGSEA. CDR3 amino acids: CSVRSGGAGNEQFF. The CDR3, as DNA: TGCAGCGTACGGTCTGGGGGCGCGGGCAATGAGCAGTTCTTC.

The chain combines TRBV28 with TRBJ2-7; 11 bases match TRBD1. CDR1 MDHEN and CDR2 SYDVKM come from the germline V gene. Trimming took 6 bases from V and 5 from J; bases not matched to a gene: 12. CDR3 size: 16 residues. The CDR3, as DNA: TGTGCCAGCAGAACGCCGGGACAGGGGGGTTCCGACGAGCAGTACTTC. Its protein product is CASRTPGQGGSDEQYF.

The chain carries TRBV24-1 and TRBJ2-6; perhaps TRBD1 as D (5 bases). Germline assignment: CDR1 KGHDR and CDR2 SFDVKD. With 5 bases removed from V and 4 bases from J, the gap between germline ends came to 11 bases. The CDR3 length is 15 residues. DNA of the CDR3: TGTGCCACCAGTGTCGCAGGGTCCGGGGCCAACGTCCTGACTTTC. It yields the protein CATSVAGSGANVLTF.

Ten or more counts support this clonotype. Here the CDR3 DNA reads TGTGCCAGCAGTTCGACAGGGTTGGGCACAGATACGCAGTATTTT. Translating gives CASSSTGLGTDTQYF. This rearrangement joins TRBV12-3 or TRBV12-4 to TRBJ2-3, with TRBD1 identical over 7 bases. The CDR3 has 15 amino acids. With V trimmed by 4 bases and J by 1 base, 5 bases remained unmatched.

This clonotype has a handful of counts. The chain recombines TRBV20-1 with TRBJ2-5, with 9 bases fitting TRBD2. The germline gives CDR1 DFQATT, CDR2 SNEGSKA (reference sequence). Trimming cost V 8 bases and J 4 bases; bases outside gene matches: 8. The length of the CDR3 is 13 residues. CDR3 DNA sequence: TGCAGTCCGTGGCTAGCGGGATCAGAGACCCAGTACTTC. It specifies CSPWLAGSETQYF.

The gene calls are TRBV20-1 and TRBJ1-1; D is perhaps TRBD1 (5 bases). This CDR3 is 15 amino acids long. The V gene's germline CDR1 is DFQATT and CDR2 SNEGSKA (reference sequence). Trimming left V 3 bases short and J 5 bases short, with 19 bases between. DNA for the CDR3: TGCAGTGCTAGGCCTGGGCGGGGCCGAACGACTGAAGCTTTCTTT. Translating it yields CSARPGRGRTTEAFF.

The chain is built from TRBV11-2 and TRBJ2-7, with TRBD1 identical over 7 bases. Germline V gene data show CDR1 as SGHAT and CDR2 as FQNNGV. Germline trimming cut 1 base from V and 7 bases from J; bases unmatched to any gene: 10. The CDR3 consists of 15 residues. CDR3 amino acids: CASSLVDGARGEQYF. For the CDR3, the DNA is TGTGCCAGCAGCTTAGTTGACGGGGCCAGGGGGGAGCAGTACTTC.

This clonotype has more than one count but fewer than ten. The V and J genes are TRBV12-3 or TRBV12-4 and TRBJ2-3; D is unclear. This CDR3 is 13 amino acids long. The V and J ends lost 3 bases and 2 bases respectively, with 6 bases between them. CDR3 protein: CASSFRVTDTQYF. The CDR3 nucleotides are TGTGCCAGCAGTTTTCGAGTCACAGATACGCAGTATTTT.

This clonotype was observed many times. The chain carries TRBV27 and TRBJ1-2, with D tentatively TRBD1 (6 bases). The V end was cut by 3 bases, the J end by 8 bases, with 16 bases between. The CDR3 runs 14 residues. CDR1 MNHEY and CDR2 SMNVEV come from the germline V gene (reference sequence). CDR3 in amino acids: CASSLGGGAGGYTF. The CDR3 region has the DNA TGTGCCAGCAGTTTGGGGGGGGGCGCAGGGGGCTACACCTTC.

The chain is built from TRBV5-1 and TRBJ2-5; 11 bases align to TRBD2. The V and J ends lost 4 bases and 3 bases, in that order; junction bases with no gene match: 5. The CDR3 is 15 amino acids. In germline, CDR1 is SGHRS, CDR2 YFSETQ. The CDR3 DNA reads TGCGCCAGCAGCCCTAGACTAGCGGGAAAAGAGACCCAGTACTTC. Amino acids: CASSPRLAGKETQYF.